The 17 T cell receptor beta chains listed next were all sequenced from one sample in a study of blood T cell repertoires in COVID-19 (dated by TCRdb to 2019 to 2021). The library relied on the immunoSEQ multiplex PCR assay. Held by TCRdb, this immuneACCESS table contains in-frame sequences only and omits some clones. Under half of the omission traces to an unresolved V gene where checked; the cause of the rest is unknown. The sample table shows fewer than 70,000 clones, and roughly 80% are seen once. The ten biggest clones cover around 9.6% of the sample. The sequenced sample was peripheral blood. These receptors were obtained from a woman aged 80 or older with acute or convalescent COVID-19.

The V call is TRBV5-1, the J call TRBJ2-5; D ambiguous. Germline V gene lookup returns CDR1 SGHRS and CDR2 YFSETQ. V was pared by 0 bases and J by 2 bases, with 11 bases between. This CDR3 region has 15 residues. The CDR3 reads CASSLGGFVQETQYF. The CDR3 nucleotides read TGCGCCAGCAGCTTGGGAGGTTTCGTTCAAGAGACCCAGTACTTC.

The V call is TRBV2, the J call TRBJ2-3, with 8 nucleotides matching TRBD1. The ends lost 0 bases at V and 7 bases at J; junction bases unmatched: 9. The CDR3 has 16 residues. Germline V gene sequence: CDR1 SNHLY, CDR2 FYNNEI. CDR3 residues: CASSEALRTGLNTQYF. As DNA, the CDR3 is TGTGCCAGCAGTGAAGCGCTTCGGACAGGGTTAAATACGCAGTATTTT.

V is TRBV25-1 and J is TRBJ1-2, with D unresolved. V gave up 3 bases and J gave up 1 base, with 9 bases separating them. The CDR3 consists of 14 residues. CDR1 MGHDK and CDR2 SYGVNS come from the germline V gene. CDR3 region: CASSERGFNYGYTF. The CDR3 DNA follows: TGTGCCAGCAGTGAGCGAGGGTTTAACTATGGCTACACCTTC.

The V and J genes are TRBV5-1 and TRBJ2-3; D may be TRBD2 (6 bases). V was clipped by 1 base and J by 6 bases, with 15 bases between them. The CDR3 has 15 amino acids. Germline values: CDR1 SGHRS, CDR2 YFSETQ. In DNA, the CDR3 is TGCGCCAGCAGCTTGAGCGGGCTAGCTGCGGATACGCAGTATTTT. Translated, it gives CASSLSGLAADTQYF.

The chain joins TRBV10-3 to TRBJ1-5; D unclear. This CDR3 region has 16 residues. V lost 5 bases and J lost 1, with 15 bases in between. Germline V gives CDR1 ENHRY, CDR2 SYGVKD. The chain's CDR3 is CAISSHELGSNQPQHF. Written as DNA, the CDR3 is TGTGCCATCAGTTCCCATGAGCTCGGGAGCAATCAGCCCCAGCATTTT.

The J gene is TRBJ2-7, the V gene TRBV7-2; D remains ambiguous. Germline loops: CDR1 SGHTA, CDR2 FQGNSA. The CDR3 extends over 14 amino acids. Trimming took 8 bases from V and 0 from J, leaving 14 bases between them. CDR3 loop: CASANSYSSYEQYF. The CDR3 region has the DNA TGTGCCAGCGCCAACTCTTATAGCTCCTACGAGCAGTACTTC.

This chain connects TRBV7-3 to TRBJ2-7; 7 positions agree with TRBD1. V was clipped by 5 bases and J by 6 bases; unmatched bases: 13. This CDR3 has 15 amino acids. The germline gives CDR1 SGHTA, CDR2 FQGTGA. CDR3 sequence: CASSQSGTVIGEQYF. For the CDR3, the DNA is TGTGCCAGCAGCCAATCGGGGACAGTAATCGGCGAGCAGTACTTC.

This chain links TRBV6-1 with TRBJ2-3, with 11 bases aligning to TRBD2. Trimming cost V 1 base and J 4 bases; bases outside gene matches: 7. The CDR3 spans 17 residues. Germline V gene sequence: CDR1 MNHNS, CDR2 SASEGT. This CDR3 is CASSEGLTSGASDTQYF. The CDR3 DNA follows: TGTGCCAGCAGTGAAGGTCTGACTAGCGGGGCCTCAGATACGCAGTATTTT.

In this sample, this clone turned up once. The chain couples TRBV14 to TRBJ1-2; maybe TRBD1 (5 bases). Per the germline V gene, CDR1 is SGHDN and CDR2 is FVKESK. The CDR3 consists of 14 residues. V lost 3 bases, J lost 4 bases, and 12 bases lay in between. CDR3 bases: TGTGCCAGCAGCCAGACCAGGGCAGGCTATGGCTACACCTTC. Its translation: CASSQTRAGYGYTF.

This clone was counted between two and nine times. The gene calls are TRBV7-3 and TRBJ1-1; D is uncertain. The germline gives CDR1 SGHTA, CDR2 FQGTGA. The CDR3 sequence is 14 residues long. The V end lost 6 bases, the J end lost 5 bases, and 16 bases lay between the germline ends. The CDR3 bases are TGTGCCAGCAGTCTACGGGGAGTTAGAACTGAAGCTTTCTTT. The encoded protein is CASSLRGVRTEAFF.

The chain uses TRBV21-1 and TRBJ1-6. TRBV21-1 is designated a pseudogene. There are 15 residues in the CDR3. Here the CDR3 DNA reads TGTGCCAGCAGCAAAGACAGGCGGCGGGGATCACCCCTCCACTTT. This encodes CASSKDRRRGSPLHF.

The V and J genes are TRBV4-1 and TRBJ1-6, with 7 bases lining up with TRBD1. The trim removed 4 bases at V and 6 bases at J, leaving 9 bases unmatched. Germline lookup yields CDR1 MGHRA and CDR2 YSYEKL. The CDR3 consists of 16 residues. CDR3 region: CASSPPVTGFNSPLHF. Written as DNA, the CDR3 is TGCGCCAGCAGCCCACCCGTGACAGGGTTTAATTCACCCCTCCACTTT.

J is TRBJ2-2 and V is TRBV18; D ambiguous. The CDR3 loop spans 16 amino acids. V dropped 3 bases and J dropped 4 bases, with 15 bases sitting between them. The germline V gene has CDR1 KGHSH and CDR2 LQKENI. The CDR3 sequence: CASSPSSGSGTGELFF. CDR3 DNA: TGTGCCAGCTCACCCTCGTCCGGGTCGGGCACCGGGGAGCTGTTTTTT.

V gene TRBV19 combines with J gene TRBJ1-2; D is unclear. V shed 2 bases and J shed 12 bases, with 22 bases lying between them. The CDR3 sequence is 15 residues long. Germline V gene lookup returns CDR1 LNHDA and CDR2 SQIVND (reference sequence). Written as DNA, the CDR3 is TGTGCCAGTAGTATAATTTCGGCAGAACTCTCGGGAAACACCTTC. Its translation: CASSIISAELSGNTF.

The chain recombines TRBV19 with TRBJ1-1; the D gene is possibly TRBD1 (5 bases). This CDR3 comprises 15 residues. V was trimmed by 8 bases and J by 1 base, leaving 17 bases between them. CDR1 and CDR2 (germline): LNHDA, SQIVND (reference sequence). As DNA, the CDR3 is TGTGCCAGTTCCTTCCAGGGCCTCGGGAACACTGAAGCTTTCTTT. This gives the protein CASSFQGLGNTEAFF.

V usage is TRBV11-3 and J usage is TRBJ2-2; a weak D match, TRBD1 (5 bases). Germline CDR1 reads SGHNT; CDR2 reads YENEEA. The CDR3 loop spans 15 amino acids. Deletions cut 3 bases from V and 6 bases from J, with 14 bases between. In DNA, the CDR3 is TGTGCCAGCAGCTTTCAGGGCGCCAGATCCGGGGAGCTGTTTTTT. This translates into CASSFQGARSGELFF.

The rearrangement joins TRBV29-1 to TRBJ2-5; perhaps TRBD2 as D (6 bases). Germline CDR1 and CDR2: SQVTM and ANQGSEA. Trimming took 2 bases from V and 4 from J, leaving 17 bases between them. The CDR3 spans 15 residues. As DNA, the CDR3 is TGCAGCGTTGAACCCTATGGACTATCTCGAGAGACCCAGTACTTC. It yields the protein CSVEPYGLSRETQYF.